Presented here are 10 T cell receptor beta chains from one specimen sequenced in a study of naive and memory T cell subsets (dated by TCRdb to 2017 to 2019). Receptor libraries were prepared by UMI-ligation and nested PCR. This sample was sequenced with an Illumina MiSeq. An equimolar mix of two oligonucleotides covering both TRBC1 and TRBC2 was used as the beta constant-region primer. The ligated cDNA went through four rounds of PCR with nested alpha and beta constant-region primers together with the SP2 primer. TCRdb reprocessing: public reads trimmed at Q25 with fastp, clones called with MiXCR, in-frame beta chains kept. Rows matching on CDR3 protein sequence are summarized as one entry with the most common DNA and genes. The sample contains some 110,000 distinct CDR3 sequences, roughly 15% of them found a single time. The ten largest account for about 3% of the sample. The antigens for these receptors are not known.

What the research found in general, with its limitations: A few larger clonotypes were present in naive repertoires, especially CD8 naive repertoires, and these clonotypes were possibly memory cells re-expressing CD45RA.

Source material: naive CD8+ T cells from blood. This sample's cell subset or site label indicates: naive T cells, CD45RA high CD27+. These receptors all stem from a human donor in good health.

Of note for this clonotype: A much larger clone differs from this one at a single base, so this may be a read error. The chain uses TRBV6-2 or TRBV6-3 and TRBJ2-1; tentative D call: TRBD2 (6 bases). The CDR3 spans 14 residues. CDR1 and CDR2 from the germline V gene are MNHEY and SVGEGT. The CDR3 here is CAISFGGGHNEQFF. The CDR3 region has the DNA TGTGCCATCAGTTTTGGCGGAGGGCACAATGAGCAGTTCTTC.

The sample holds many counts of this clonotype. The chain joins TRBV3-1 to TRBJ2-3; 7 bases are shared with TRBD2. Germline CDR1 LGHDT, CDR2 YNNKEL (reference sequence). The length of the CDR3 is 14 residues. J was trimmed by 6 bases and V by 8 bases; bases with no gene match: 11. As DNA, the CDR3 is TGTGCCAGCTTGACGACTAGCCTTCCGGATACGCAGTATTTT. Protein product: CASLTTSLPDTQYF.

The chain's CDR3 is CATSSSGTGGSGYTF. The CDR3 DNA reads as TGTGCCACCAGCAGTTCCGGGACAGGGGGCTCTGGCTACACCTTC. V gene TRBV15 combines with J gene TRBJ1-2; 12 nucleotides match TRBD1. The CDR3 has 15 residues. CDR1 is LNHNV and CDR2 is YYDKDF in the germline V gene (reference sequence). The trim removed 3 bases at V and 7 bases at J, leaving 6 bases unmatched.

The table lists this clonotype with a few counts. The chain carries TRBV7-9 and TRBJ2-1; no clear D gene. V lost 2 bases and J 13 bases, leaving 12 bases between the germline ends. The CDR3 totals 12 residues. From germline, CDR1 is SEHNR and CDR2 FQNEAQ (reference sequence). The CDR3: CASSLSPVEQFF. CDR3 DNA sequence: TGTGCCAGCAGCTTAAGTCCGGTAGAACAGTTCTTC. The entire variable domain, with the rest obtained from reference TRBV7-9 and TRBJ2-1, is as follows: DTGVSQNPRHKITKRGQNVTFRCDPISEHNRLYWYRQTLGQGPEFLTYFQNEAQLEKSRLLSDRFSAERPKGSFSTLEIQRTEQGDSAMYLCASSLSPVEQFFGPGTRLTVL.

The chain joins TRBV29-1 to TRBJ1-2, with TRBD1 matching 7 bases. Germline V lookup: CDR1 SQVTM, CDR2 ANQGSEA. This CDR3 comprises 13 residues. Germline trimming cut 2 bases from V and 4 bases from J; bases unmatched to any gene: 4. CDR3 bases: TGCAGCGTTGAATGGCGGGACAGCTATGGCTACACCTTC. Translation gives CSVEWRDSYGYTF.

The table lists this clonotype with a few counts. The CDR3 reads CASMLTGELFF. The CDR3 coding sequence is TGTGCCAGCATGCTCACCGGGGAGCTGTTTTTT. J is TRBJ2-2 and V is TRBV2, with D unresolved. V lost 7 bases, J lost 4 bases, and 4 bases lay in between. The CDR3 is 11 residues long. CDR1 and CDR2 (germline): SNHLY, FYNNEI.

V is TRBV5-5 and J is TRBJ2-7, with 7 bases aligning to TRBD1. Germline V gene lookup returns CDR1 SGHKS and CDR2 YYEKEE (reference sequence). The J segment lost 5 bases and the V segment lost 1 base, leaving 12 bases of the junction unmatched. The CDR3 consists of 16 residues. CDR3 DNA sequence: TGTGCCAGCAGCTTGACAGACTTTAAGGGGGCCGACGAGCAGTACTTC. Protein: CASSLTDFKGADEQYF. Drawing the rest from reference TRBV5-5 and TRBJ2-7, the complete variable domain is DAGVTQSPTHLIKTRGQQVTLRCSPISGHKSVSWYQQVLGQGPQFIFQYYEKEERGRGNFPDRFSARQFPNYSSELNVNALLLGDSALYLCASSLTDFKGADEQYFGPGTRLTVT.

The genes are TRBV11-2 and TRBJ1-6, with TRBD1 as a possible D gene (6 bases). V was trimmed by 0 bases and J by 9 bases, leaving 6 bases between them. Germline CDR1 reads SGHAT; CDR2 reads FQNNGV. The CDR3 consists of 13 residues. The CDR3 loop is CASSLEQGSPLHF. The CDR3 DNA reads TGTGCCAGCAGCTTAGAACAGGGTTCACCCCTCCACTTT.

This chain connects TRBV27 to TRBJ2-3; D may be TRBD1 (5 bases). V lost 7 bases and J 4 bases, leaving 15 bases between the germline ends. The germline gives CDR1 MNHEY, CDR2 SMNVEV (reference sequence). This CDR3 is 14 amino acids long. In nucleotides, the CDR3 is TGTGCCAGCAAGGGGTCAGGGATTGCAGATACGCAGTATTTT. It yields the protein CASKGSGIADTQYF.

This clonotype was observed a few times. The rearrangement links TRBV4-2 to TRBJ1-6, with D hard to call. V lost 0 bases and J 6 bases, leaving 9 bases between the germline ends. The germline CDR1 and CDR2 sequences are LGHNA and YNFKEQ. The CDR3 loop spans 15 amino acids. CDR3 loop: CASSQESTSNSPLHF. The CDR3 bases are TGTGCCAGCAGCCAAGAGTCGACATCTAATTCACCCCTCCACTTT.